The rows below give T cell receptor beta chains drawn from one sample of a study of technical replicates of blood from a handful of donors. Clones were read by immunoSEQ multiplex PCR, and TCRdb kept only the in-frame ones, dropping some. The sample includes under 90,000 clones, around 93% of them seen just once. The sequencing sample was made of T cells isolated from PBMCs. These receptors originate from a human donor in good health. Both conserved end residues are part of each CDR3. The D gene is left open where the match is weak. Some rows mark clone size as missing; the rest say once, few, many or name a class of expanded clone.

CDR3 protein,CDR3 DNA,clone size,J gene,V gene,D gene
CASSEAGSGVNEQYF,TGCGCCAGCAGTGAAGCCGGGAGCGGGGTCAACGAGCAGTACTTC,NA,TRBJ2-7,TRBV10-1,TRBD2
CASSAAGTSSYEQYF,TGTGCCAGCAGCGCCGCGGGGACCAGCTCCTACGAGCAGTACTTC,NA,TRBJ2-7,TRBV9,NA
CASSLGLAGGVSGELFF,TGTGCCAGCAGTTTAGGACTAGCGGGAGGGGTGTCCGGGGAGCTGTTTTTT,NA,TRBJ2-2,TRBV28,TRBD2
CASGSGNQPQHF,TGTGCTAGTGGTTCCGGGAATCAGCCCCAGCATTTT,NA,TRBJ1-5,TRBV12-5,NA
CASSLGGDRDRGVFHGYTF,TGTGCCAGCAGTTTAGGTGGGGACCGGGACAGGGGGGTGTTTCATGGCTACACCTTC,NA,TRBJ1-2,TRBV27,TRBD1
CASSERRPNTGELFF,TGTGCCAGCAGTGAACGCAGGCCGAACACCGGGGAGCTGTTTTTT,NA,TRBJ2-2,TRBV6-1,NA
CASSITPITGGLGTGELFF,TGTGCCAGTAGTATCACCCCCATAACAGGGGGCTTAGGCACCGGGGAGCTGTTTTTT,NA,TRBJ2-2,TRBV19,TRBD1
CASSLQGMLKTQYF,TGTGCCAGCAGCTTACAGGGGATGTTAAAGACCCAGTACTTC,NA,TRBJ2-5,TRBV7-2,NA
CASSQVGGAGELFF,TGCGCCAGCAGCCAAGTTGGCGGGGCCGGGGAGCTGTTTTTT,NA,TRBJ2-2,TRBV4-1,NA
CASSLSPTYSNQPQHF,TGTGCCAGCAGTTTAAGTCCGACTTATAGCAATCAGCCCCAGCATTTT,NA,TRBJ1-5,TRBV28,NA
CASSLTTGATGNTIYF,TGTGCCAGCAGTTTAACGACAGGGGCCACTGGAAACACCATATATTTT,once,TRBJ1-3,TRBV6-5,TRBD1
CASSYSDSRKTQYF,TGTGCCAGCAGTTACTCCGATTCTAGGAAGACCCAGTACTTC,NA,TRBJ2-5,TRBV6-6,NA
CATGLADGTDTQYF,TGTGCCACGGGACTAGCGGACGGCACAGATACGCAGTATTTT,NA,TRBJ2-3,TRBV19,TRBD2
CASSNSLVRGYNQPQHF,TGTGCCAGCAGCAACTCTCTCGTTAGGGGGTACAATCAGCCCCAGCATTTT,NA,TRBJ1-5,TRBV28,NA
CASSFWSKTSGRTYEQYF,TGTGCCAGCAGTTTTTGGTCAAAGACTAGCGGGAGGACCTACGAGCAGTACTTC,NA,TRBJ2-7,TRBV28,TRBD2
CASSARTGGDQPQHF,TGTGCCAGCAGCGCGCGGACAGGGGGCGATCAGCCCCAGCATTTT,NA,TRBJ1-5,TRBV2,TRBD1
CASSSRLSLHNEQFF,TGTGCCAGCAGTTCACGACTGTCCTTGCACAATGAGCAGTTCTTC,once,TRBJ2-1,TRBV6-5,NA
CASSHIPTGATEAFF,TGCGCCAGCAGCCATATCCCGACAGGGGCCACTGAAGCTTTCTTT,NA,TRBJ1-1,TRBV4-1,TRBD1
CASSTLASTNTGELFF,TGTGCCAGCAGCACACTAGCGTCTACGAACACCGGGGAGCTGTTTTTT,NA,TRBJ2-2,TRBV28,TRBD2
CASSIRDEQFF,TGCGCCAGCAGTATCCGGGATGAGCAGTTCTTC,NA,TRBJ2-1,TRBV10-1,NA
CASSFSRSSSYNEQFF,TGTGCCAGCAGCTTTTCGCGGTCTAGCTCCTACAATGAGCAGTTCTTC,once,TRBJ2-1,TRBV11-3,NA
CASSWWAGGPETQYF,TGTGCCAGCAGCTGGTGGGCGGGGGGGCCGGAGACCCAGTACTTC,NA,TRBJ2-5,TRBV7-2,TRBD2
CASSQDLTGGYGYTF,TGCGCCAGCAGCCAAGATCTCACAGGGGGCTATGGCTACACCTTC,once,TRBJ1-2,TRBV4-1,TRBD1
CAWSASPYQPQHF,TGTGCCTGGAGTGCCTCCCCCTATCAGCCCCAGCATTTT,once,TRBJ1-5,TRBV30,NA
CASSRKGGDTGELFF,TGCGCCAGCAGCCGAAAGGGGGGGGACACCGGGGAGCTGTTTTTT,NA,TRBJ2-2,TRBV4-1,NA
CASSYGTSGSKELFF,TGTGCCAGTAGTTACGGGACTAGCGGGAGTAAGGAGCTGTTTTTT,NA,TRBJ2-2,TRBV19,TRBD2
CAWLIQGAIGYGYTF,TGTGCCTGGTTGATACAGGGGGCTATTGGATATGGCTACACCTTC,NA,TRBJ1-2,TRBV30,TRBD1
CASSFTPKYEQYF,TGTGCCAGCAGTTTTACACCCAAATACGAGCAGTACTTC,NA,TRBJ2-7,TRBV27,NA
CASSDGQFYYGYTF,TGTGCCAGCAGTGACGGACAGTTTTACTATGGCTACACCTTC,NA,TRBJ1-2,TRBV6-1,NA
CASSLTGGGTGELFF,TGTGCCAGCAGCTTGACAGGGGGGGGGACCGGGGAGCTGTTTTTT,NA,TRBJ2-2,TRBV5-5,NA
CASSIDVGGEAFF,TGTGCCAGCTCGATAGATGTGGGGGGTGAAGCTTTCTTT,NA,TRBJ1-1,TRBV18,NA
CASSIADSIQETQYF,TGTGCCAGTAGTATAGCAGACAGCATCCAAGAGACCCAGTACTTC,NA,TRBJ2-5,TRBV19,NA
CASSFFAGAANEQFF,TGTGCCAGCAGCTTCTTTGCGGGGGCCGCTAATGAGCAGTTCTTC,NA,TRBJ2-1,TRBV7-9,NA
CASSLRRGGETQYF,TGTGCCAGCAGTTTGAGGCGGGGGGGAGAGACCCAGTACTTC,NA,TRBJ2-5,TRBV28,TRBD2
CATKAGLGTHNEKLFF,TGTGCCACCAAAGCGGGACTGGGAACCCATAATGAAAAACTGTTTTTT,NA,TRBJ1-4,TRBV2,NA
CASSLDFVFDSGYQETQYF,TGCGCCAGCAGCTTGGATTTTGTTTTTGATTCAGGGTACCAAGAGACCCAGTACTTC,NA,TRBJ2-5,TRBV5-1,NA
CASSLAGVLTGELFF,TGTGCCAGCAGCTTAGCGGGGGTTCTCACCGGGGAGCTGTTTTTT,once,TRBJ2-2,TRBV11-2,NA
CASGGHTYGYTF,TGTGCCAGCGGGGGACACACCTATGGCTACACCTTC,NA,TRBJ1-2,TRBV28,NA
CAIRADRGAGSRNEQFF,TGTGCCATCAGAGCCGACCGGGGGGCGGGTTCAAGAAATGAGCAGTTCTTC,NA,TRBJ2-1,TRBV10-3,NA
CASSLAGGGEKLFF,TGTGCCAGCAGCTTAGCTGGCGGTGGTGAAAAACTGTTTTTT,NA,TRBJ1-4,TRBV7-9,NA
CASSQEGVGRGTQYF,TGTGCCAGCAGCCAAGAGGGTGTAGGGCGGGGGACCCAGTACTTC,NA,TRBJ2-5,TRBV4-2,NA
CASSSRTGLNTEAFF,TGCGCCAGCAGCTCAAGGACAGGGTTGAACACTGAAGCTTTCTTT,NA,TRBJ1-1,TRBV5-1,TRBD1
CASSFLGQGDSPLHF,TGTGCCAGCAGTTTTTTGGGACAGGGCGATTCACCCCTCCACTTT,NA,TRBJ1-6,TRBV27,TRBD1
CASGGTIETQYF,TGTGCCAGCGGTGGGACTATAGAGACCCAGTACTTC,NA,TRBJ2-5,TRBV2,TRBD2
CASSLLGSLNTEAFF,TGTGCCAGCAGCTTATTGGGCAGCTTGAACACTGAAGCTTTCTTT,NA,TRBJ1-1,TRBV7-9,NA
CASSTRDRGYNEQFF,TGTGCCAGCAGCACCCGGGACAGGGGATACAATGAGCAGTTCTTC,NA,TRBJ2-1,TRBV7-9,TRBD1